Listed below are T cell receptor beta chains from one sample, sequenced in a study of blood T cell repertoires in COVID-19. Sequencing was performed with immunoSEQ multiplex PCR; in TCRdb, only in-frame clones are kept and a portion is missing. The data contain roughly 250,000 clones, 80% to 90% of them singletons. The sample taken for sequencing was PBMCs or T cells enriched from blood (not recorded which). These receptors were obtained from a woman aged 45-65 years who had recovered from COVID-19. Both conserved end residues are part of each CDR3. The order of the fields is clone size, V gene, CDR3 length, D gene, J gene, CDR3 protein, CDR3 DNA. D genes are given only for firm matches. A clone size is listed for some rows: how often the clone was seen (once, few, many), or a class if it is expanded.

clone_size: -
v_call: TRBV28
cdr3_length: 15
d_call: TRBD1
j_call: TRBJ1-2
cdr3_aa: CASSPSGTGNYGYTF
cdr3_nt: TGTGCCAGCAGTCCTTCCGGGACAGGGAACTATGGCTACACCTTC

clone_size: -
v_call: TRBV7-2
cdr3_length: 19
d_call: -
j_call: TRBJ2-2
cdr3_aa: CASSLEFAVGFAGAGELFF
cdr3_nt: TGTGCCAGCAGCTTAGAATTTGCTGTTGGGTTTGCCGGGGCCGGGGAGCTGTTTTTT

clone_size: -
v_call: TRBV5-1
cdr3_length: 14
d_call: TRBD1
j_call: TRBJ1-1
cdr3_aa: CASKQGAQDTEAFF
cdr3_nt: TGCGCCAGCAAGCAGGGGGCGCAGGACACTGAAGCTTTCTTT

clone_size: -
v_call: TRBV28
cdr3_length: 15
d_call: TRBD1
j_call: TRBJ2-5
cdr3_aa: CASGSAGGGEETQYF
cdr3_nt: TGTGCCAGCGGATCGGCAGGGGGTGGGGAAGAGACCCAGTACTTC

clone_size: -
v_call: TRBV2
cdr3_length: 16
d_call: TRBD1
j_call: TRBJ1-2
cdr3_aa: CATQWDRGLHNYGYTF
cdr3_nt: TGTGCCACCCAGTGGGACAGGGGACTCCATAACTATGGCTACACCTTC

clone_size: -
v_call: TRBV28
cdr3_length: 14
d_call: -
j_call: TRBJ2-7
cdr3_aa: CASMGGGSGYEQYF
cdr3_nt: TGTGCCAGCATGGGGGGCGGGAGTGGCTACGAGCAGTACTTC

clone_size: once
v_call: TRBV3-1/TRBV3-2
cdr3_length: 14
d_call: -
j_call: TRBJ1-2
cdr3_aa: CASSQLDSNYGYTF
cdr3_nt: TGTGCCAGCAGCCAACTGGACAGCAACTATGGCTACACCTTC

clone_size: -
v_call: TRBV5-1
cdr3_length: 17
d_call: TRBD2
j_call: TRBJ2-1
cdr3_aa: CASSSRYGLAGIDEQFF
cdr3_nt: TGCGCCAGCAGCTCCCGATACGGACTAGCGGGAATCGATGAGCAGTTCTTC

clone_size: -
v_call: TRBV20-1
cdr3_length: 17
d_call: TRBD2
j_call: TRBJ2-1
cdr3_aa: CSASRASGILSYNEQFF
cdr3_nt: TGCAGTGCTAGTAGGGCTAGCGGGATCCTCTCCTACAATGAGCAGTTCTTC

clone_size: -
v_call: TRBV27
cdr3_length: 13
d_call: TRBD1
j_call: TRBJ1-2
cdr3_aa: CVLGGGGPYGYTF
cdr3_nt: TGTGTCCTCGGAGGAGGGGGCCCCTATGGCTACACCTTC

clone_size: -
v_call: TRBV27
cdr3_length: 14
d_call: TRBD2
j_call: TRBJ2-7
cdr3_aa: CASRLTSGSYEQYF
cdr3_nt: TGTGCCAGCAGACTAACTAGCGGGTCCTACGAGCAGTACTTC